This T cell receptor beta chain was observed in a study of T cells in Graves' hyperthyroidism and ophthalmopathy (dated by TCRdb to the late 2010s). With respect to the entire study: Peripheral blood was collected at initial diagnosis, before any treatment. The paper reports TCR Vbeta CDR3 sequencing of more than 120 peripheral blood samples: some 41 ophthalmopathy, about 75 hyperthyroidism and 17 progressor patients. TCR V-J signatures able to tell the groups apart were searched for in a discovery cohort of approximately 95 patients, of whom approximately 40 had Graves' ophthalmopathy and some 60 had stable Graves' hyperthyroidism. For training and testing, the 100 or so patients in the discovery cohort were randomly divided in a 7:3 ratio. Prospective prediction of ophthalmopathy was tested in an independent validation cohort consisting of roughly 20 hyperthyroidism patients and approximately 16 patients who later progressed to ophthalmopathy. The study also compared thyroid tissue and blood T-cell repertoires from about six Graves' hyperthyroidism patients. After sampling, hyperthyroidism patients received methimazole starting at 30 mg daily, and ophthalmopathy patients received high-dose intravenous methylprednisolone. Findings and caveats that apply to the study as a whole: Most expanded thyroid clonotypes (frequency above 0.001) were also detected in blood, suggesting blood repertoires may reflect thyroid immune responses. In validation, the model predicted progression to ophthalmopathy a median of roughly 6.5 months before onset, with roughly 68% sensitivity and about 72% specificity. Sample size was not statistically predetermined, and blinding of investigators to group allocation was not performed. A 13 V-J signature model separated ophthalmopathy from stable hyperthyroidism, with just over 85% sensitivity and around 84% specificity in cross-validation and 80%/75% in testing.

The TCR beta CDR3 regions were amplified from RNA transcripts. For the first round of RT-PCR on the TCR CDR3, the HTBI primer set was used together with the Qiagen OneStep RT-PCR kit. Libraries were constructed in a second round of multiplex PCR, after which size selection and purification were carried out. Paired-end sequencing of the libraries was performed with 100 bp reads on an Illumina HiSeq2000. The authors' analysis ran thus. SOAPnuke was used to process the raw data, throwing out any read that contained adapters or uncalled bases, had a mean Phred below 15, or lacked an exact constant-primer or identifier match. High-quality paired reads were merged with COPE v1.2.5, and unique nucleotide sequences were defined as clonotypes. MiTCR v1.1 was used to align clonotypes to the IMGT TRBV, TRBD and TRBJ reference segments. The analysis included only V-J combinations with a frequency above 0.0001, which together covered more than 99% of the repertoires. A TCS score was defined as the ratio between F50 (clonal expansion) and ExV (chaos), using BLOSUM62-based TCRdist between CDR3 peptides within each V-J. Welch's t-statistics and random forest reduced roughly 540 V-J features to 13, which were used in a naive Bayes classifier (R e1071). The Morisita-Horn index was used to measure how similar the thyroid and blood repertoires were. The public reads were run again by TCRdb, first through fastp at Q25 and then through MiXCR, and only productive beta chains were kept. Rows are combined by CDR3 protein, so each entry shows the most common genes and DNA. TCRdb's processing, not the authors' own work, is the source of the V and J calls. The sample table holds roughly 560,000 distinct CDR3 sequences, of which approximately 15% were seen once. The top ten clonotypes cover approximately 4.2% of the sample.

Moderately to severely active disease, a Clinical Activity Score of at least 3, a NOSPECS grade of at least 4, and a duration under 3 months were present in ophthalmopathy patients. Exclusion was applied to patients with uncontrolled infections, other autoimmune diseases, pregnancy or lactation. Diagnoses were established on the basis of clinical symptoms, serum thyroxine and TRAb, thyroid ultrasound, and orbital computed tomography. PBMCs were isolated from approximately 10 ml of fresh peripheral blood by Ficoll-Paque density gradient centrifugation. Total RNA was extracted with Trizol reagent, and quality was checked on an Agilent 2100 Bioanalyzer. Unmatched junction bases come to 5, with V trimmed by 1 base and J by 6 bases. The CDR3 spans 15 residues, from the cysteine through the phenylalanine. Of all the DNA, just the CDR3 is kept, 45 bases in frame from base 1. CDR1 and CDR2 were assigned from the germline V gene as MDHEN and SYDVKM.

This clonotype was recorded at least ten times. What this receptor recognizes is not known. The input lacks base qualities; no much larger clone sits a single base away. The sequenced material came from blood. The chain couples TRBV28 to TRBJ2-7; TRBD2 matches 11 bases in the middle. The receptor was isolated from a woman aged 40-49 years with Graves' ophthalmopathy. The CDR3: CASSLSETSGSEQYF. Read as DNA, the sequence is TGTGCCAGCAGTTTATCGGAAACTAGCGGGAGCGAGCAGTACTTC.